The source of this T cell receptor (beta chain) is a study of regulatory T cells in long-lasting Graves disease. The study, taken as a whole, reports: Persistent Graves' disease cases displayed lower TCR diversity than newly diagnosed ones.

The sample holds a few counts of this clonotype. What it binds is not known. Arm-PCR with iRepertoire HTBI primers amplified the CDR3 regions for these TCR beta libraries. In the source study's methods: Sequenced samples collectively carried 55 to 80 TRBV and over 11 TRBJ segments. TCRdb recomputed calls from the multiplex PCR reads with MiXCR, one row per CDR3 protein. These V and J calls rely on TCRdb rather than the paper's analysis. This sample has around 300,000 distinct CDR3 sequences, with roughly 21% found just once. Germline V gives CDR1 MDHEN, CDR2 SYDVKM. V shed 3 bases and J 7 bases; nucleotides not matched to a gene: 6. The CDR3 extends over 14 amino acids. The time point was: persistent/refractory GD, antithyroid drugs over 5 years with positive TRAb. Isolated PBMC RNA provided the starting material for the TCR library.

Sequences were derived from peripheral blood mononuclear cells (PBMCs), sampled when the disease was refractory, from a patient treated with antithyroid drugs. This sequence was found in a female donor with Graves disease. This chain links TRBV28 with TRBJ1-1; TRBD1 aligns across 9 bases. CDR3 amino acids: CASSFLTGGLEAFF. CDR3 DNA: TGTGCCAGCAGTTTCCTTACAGGGGGCCTTGAAGCTTTCTTT.